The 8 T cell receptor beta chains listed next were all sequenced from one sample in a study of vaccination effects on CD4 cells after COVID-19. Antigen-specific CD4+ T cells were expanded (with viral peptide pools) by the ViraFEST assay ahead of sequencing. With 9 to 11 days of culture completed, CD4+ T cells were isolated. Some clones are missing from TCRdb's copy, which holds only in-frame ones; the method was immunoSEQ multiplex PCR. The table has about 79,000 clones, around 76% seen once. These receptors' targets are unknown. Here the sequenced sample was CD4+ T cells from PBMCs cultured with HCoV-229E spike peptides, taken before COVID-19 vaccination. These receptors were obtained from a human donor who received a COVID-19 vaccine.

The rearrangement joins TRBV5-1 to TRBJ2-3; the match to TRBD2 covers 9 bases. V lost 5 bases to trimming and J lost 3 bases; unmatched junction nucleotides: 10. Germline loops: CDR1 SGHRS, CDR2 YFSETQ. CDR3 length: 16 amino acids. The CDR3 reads CASRRKAGGETDTQYF. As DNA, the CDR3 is TGCGCCAGCAGACGAAAAGCGGGGGGCGAGACAGATACGCAGTATTTT.

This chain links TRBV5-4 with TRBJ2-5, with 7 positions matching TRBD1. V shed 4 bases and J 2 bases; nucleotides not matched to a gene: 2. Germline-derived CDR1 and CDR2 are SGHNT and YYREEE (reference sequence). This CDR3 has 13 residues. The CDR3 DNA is TGTGCCAGCAGCGGGGGACAGCAAGAGACCCAGTACTTC. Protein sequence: CASSGGQQETQYF.

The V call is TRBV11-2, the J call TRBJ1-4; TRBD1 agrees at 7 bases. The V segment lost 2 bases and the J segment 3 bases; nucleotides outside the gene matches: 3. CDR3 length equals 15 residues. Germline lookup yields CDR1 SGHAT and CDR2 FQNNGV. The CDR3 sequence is CASSLYRGANEKLFF. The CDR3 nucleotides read TGTGCCAGCAGCTTATACAGGGGAGCTAATGAAAAACTGTTTTTT.

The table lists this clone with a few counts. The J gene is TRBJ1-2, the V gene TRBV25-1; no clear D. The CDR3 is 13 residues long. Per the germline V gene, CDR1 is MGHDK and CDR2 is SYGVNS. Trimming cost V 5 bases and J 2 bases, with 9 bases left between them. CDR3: CASSRAENYGYTF. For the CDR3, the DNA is TGTGCCAGCAGTAGGGCTGAGAACTATGGCTACACCTTC.

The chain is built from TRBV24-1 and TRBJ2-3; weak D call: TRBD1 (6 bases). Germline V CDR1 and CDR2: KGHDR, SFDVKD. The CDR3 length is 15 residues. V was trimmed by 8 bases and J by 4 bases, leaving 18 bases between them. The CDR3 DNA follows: TGTGCCACCAACGCGCCGGAGACAGGAGCAGATACGCAGTATTTT. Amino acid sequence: CATNAPETGADTQYF.

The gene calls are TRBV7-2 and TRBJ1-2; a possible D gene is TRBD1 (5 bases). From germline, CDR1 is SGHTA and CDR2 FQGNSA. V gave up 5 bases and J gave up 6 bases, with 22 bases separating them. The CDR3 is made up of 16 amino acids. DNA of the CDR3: TGTGCCAGCAGCCCGGGGACGAAACGCCCCTCCAATGGCTACACCTTC. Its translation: CASSPGTKRPSNGYTF.

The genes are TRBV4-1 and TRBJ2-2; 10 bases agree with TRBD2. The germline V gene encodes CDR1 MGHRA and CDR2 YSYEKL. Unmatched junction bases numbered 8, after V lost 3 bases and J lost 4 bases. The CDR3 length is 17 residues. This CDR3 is CASSHWGLARGTGELFF. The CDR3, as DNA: TGCGCCAGCAGCCATTGGGGACTAGCGCGCGGCACCGGGGAGCTGTTTTTT.

The CDR3 region is CASSLGGTRFQGNTIYF. CDR3 nucleotides: TGTGCCAGCAGCTTAGGTGGGACCCGCTTTCAGGGAAACACCATATATTTT. The V gene is TRBV7-8, the J gene TRBJ1-3; D may be TRBD1 (5 bases). Germline V CDR1 and CDR2: SGHVS, FQNEAQ. This CDR3 is 17 amino acids long. Trimming took 1 base from V and 4 from J, leaving 17 bases between them.